This entry describes one T cell receptor beta chain. 60 Vbeta and 13 Jbeta primers were used in PCR. Assay used: immunoSEQ multiplex PCR; TCRdb lists only in-frame clones, some missing. The sample shows about 150,000 clones, around 74% of them seen only once. This entry is derived from a study of cytomegalovirus exposure and HLA in healthy donors. Sequenced material: PBMCs. This receptor was identified in a man aged 18 to 29 in good health and CMV-seropositive.

In DNA form, the CDR3 reads TGTGCCAGCAAGTCCTCCGGGACAGGGAACGGCGAGCAGTTCTTC. This sequence encodes CASKSSGTGNGEQFF. The chain has TRBV19 and TRBJ2-1, with 9 bases aligning to TRBD1. Germline CDR1 and CDR2: LNHDA and SQIVND (reference sequence). V dropped 9 bases and J dropped 10; count of bases not matched to a gene: 16. The CDR3 is made up of 15 amino acids.